These 31 T cell receptor beta chains originate from one sample sequenced in a study of blood T cell repertoires in COVID-19. Produced via immunoSEQ multiplex PCR; TCRdb's table is partial and in-frame only. The sample lists hundreds of thousands of clones; 75% to 85% were seen once. The sample comprised peripheral blood. The receptors come from a woman aged 45-59 years with acute or convalescent COVID-19.

The chain couples TRBV13 to TRBJ2-1; 11 bases are shared with TRBD2. V trimming: 5 bases; J trimming: 5 bases; junction bases outside the gene matches: 11. Germline CDR1 and CDR2: PRHDT and FYEKMQ (reference sequence). The CDR3 extends over 17 amino acids. The DNA of the CDR3 is TGTGCCAGCAGCCTGACACTACTAGCGGGGGAGCACAATGAGCAGTTCTTC. It is translated as CASSLTLLAGEHNEQFF.

Details on this clone: Other DNA sequences in this sample translate to the same CDR3. The chain combines TRBV30 with TRBJ1-5; TRBD1 is a possible D gene (5 bases). V was cut by 2 bases and J by 2 bases, with 7 bases left in between. Germline V gene data show CDR1 as GTSNPN and CDR2 as SVGIG (reference sequence). This CDR3 is 13 amino acids long. CDR3 loop: CAWSSRGNQPQHF. The CDR3 bases are TGTGCCTGGAGTTCCAGGGGCAATCAGCCCCAGCATTTT.

V and J are TRBV7-2 and TRBJ2-1, with 13 bases that match TRBD2. Germline lookup yields CDR1 SGHTA and CDR2 FQGNSA. Unmatched junction bases numbered 13, after V lost 5 bases and J lost 12 bases. The CDR3 totals 16 residues. The CDR3 is CASSVIDGTSGVSQFF. In DNA form, the CDR3 reads TGTGCCAGCAGCGTCATCGATGGGACTAGCGGGGTTTCGCAGTTCTTC.

This chain connects TRBV7-9 to TRBJ1-2; TRBD1 agrees at 7 bases. V shed 4 bases and J 3 bases; nucleotides not matched to a gene: 2. CDR3 length equals 13 residues. CDR1 is SEHNR, CDR2 FQNEAQ, per germline (reference sequence). The CDR3 spells CASSSDRDYGYTF. The DNA for the CDR3 is TGTGCCAGCAGCTCTGACAGGGACTATGGCTACACCTTC.

This clone turned up a few times. This sequence joins TRBV28 and TRBJ1-2, with TRBD1 matching 9 bases. CDR1 is MDHEN and CDR2 is SYDVKM in the germline V gene. There are 16 residues in the CDR3. The trim removed 0 bases at V and 6 bases at J, leaving 8 bases unmatched. The CDR3 sequence: CASSLWHSQGAHGYTF. The CDR3 coding sequence is TGTGCCAGCAGTTTATGGCATTCACAGGGGGCACATGGCTACACCTTC.

This clone was seen a handful of times. The rearrangement links TRBV3-1 (or the pseudogene TRBV3-2) to TRBJ2-1, with 10 bases lining up with TRBD2. Germline V gene data show CDR1 as LGHDT and CDR2 as YNNKEL (reference sequence). With V trimmed by 7 bases and J by 2 bases, 2 bases remained unmatched. CDR3 length: 14 residues. The CDR3 spells CASMLAGAYNEQFF. The CDR3 DNA sequence: TGTGCCAGCATGCTAGCGGGGGCCTACAATGAGCAGTTCTTC.

The chain recombines TRBV28 with TRBJ2-5, with TRBD1 as a possible D gene (6 bases). CDR3 length: 16 amino acids. The V gene's germline CDR1 is MDHEN and CDR2 SYDVKM. Between the trimmed V and J ends, which lost 5 bases and 1 base, there was a span of 17 bases. CDR3 nucleotide sequence: TGTGCCAGCAGTATCTTGGGACAATCATTCCAAGAGACCCAGTACTTC. This encodes CASSILGQSFQETQYF.

The CDR3: CASGGGQTYEQYF. The DNA of the CDR3 is TGTGCCAGTGGCGGGGGGCAGACCTACGAGCAGTACTTC. The J gene is TRBJ2-7, the V gene TRBV6-5; 8 bases line up with TRBD2. The V segment lost 9 bases and the J segment 2 bases; nucleotides outside the gene matches: 6. This CDR3 comprises 13 residues. Germline loops: CDR1 MNHEY, CDR2 SVGAGI.

The rearrangement joins TRBV5-1 to TRBJ2-1; 12 nucleotides align to TRBD1. The germline gives CDR1 SGHRS, CDR2 YFSETQ. This CDR3 has 16 amino acids. The junction had 2 bases not matched to a gene; V was cut back by 2 bases and J by 2 bases. Here the CDR3 reads CASSLGTGGTYNEQFF. The CDR3 DNA reads TGCGCCAGCAGCTTAGGGACAGGGGGCACCTACAATGAGCAGTTCTTC. The full variable domain, rest sourced from reference TRBV5-1 and TRBJ2-1, is KAGVTQTPRYLIKTRGQQVTLSCSPISGHRSVSWYQQTPGQGLQFLFEYFSETQRNKGNFPGRFSGRQFSNSRSEMNVSTLELGDSALYLCASSLGTGGTYNEQFFGPGTRLTVL.

The V and J genes are TRBV28 and TRBJ2-5, with TRBD1 matching 9 bases. Germline V gene data show CDR1 as MDHEN and CDR2 as SYDVKM. V was clipped by 2 bases and J by 2 bases; unmatched bases: 9. The CDR3 contains 17 residues. CDR3 protein: CASSLLNRDRVQETQYF. CDR3 coding DNA: TGTGCCAGCAGTTTACTAAACCGGGACAGGGTACAAGAGACCCAGTACTTC.

V and J are TRBV11-3 and TRBJ2-5; 11 bases fit TRBD2. This CDR3 comprises 16 residues. Trimming took 5 bases from V and 2 from J; bases not matched to a gene: 7. CDR1 and CDR2 from the germline V gene are SGHNT and YENEEA. The CDR3 reads CASSETSGVGQETQYF. For the CDR3, the DNA is TGTGCCAGCAGCGAGACTAGCGGGGTGGGGCAAGAGACCCAGTACTTC.

V is TRBV11-3 and J is TRBJ2-5; 7 nucleotides agree with TRBD1. The CDR3 contains 13 residues. CDR1 SGHNT and CDR2 YENEEA come from the germline V gene. Trimming took 2 bases from V and 5 from J; bases not matched to a gene: 2. CDR3: CASSLKQGETQYF. CDR3 in DNA: TGTGCCAGCAGCTTAAAACAGGGGGAGACCCAGTACTTC.

This clone was seen just once. The chain employs TRBV7-9 and TRBJ1-4; D ambiguous. The V and J ends lost 2 bases and 8 bases respectively, with 15 bases between them. This CDR3 has 15 residues. Per the germline V gene, CDR1 is SEHNR and CDR2 is FQNEAQ (reference sequence). This CDR3 reads CASSLSLAGSEKLFF. DNA of the CDR3: TGTGCCAGCAGCTTATCTCTTGCGGGGAGCGAAAAACTGTTTTTT.

This chain joins TRBV20-1 and TRBJ2-3; TRBD1 is a possible D gene (5 bases). Trimming removed 6 bases at V and 6 bases at J, with 10 bases between. CDR3 size: 11 residues. Per the germline V gene, CDR1 is DFQATT and CDR2 is SNEGSKA (reference sequence). CDR3 sequence (DNA): TGCAGTGCCCCAGGGATCGATACGCAGTATTTT. Translated: CSAPGIDTQYF.

The chain employs TRBV7-2 and TRBJ1-2, with D unclear. V lost 6 bases and J lost 3, with 14 bases in between. The germline gives CDR1 SGHTA, CDR2 FQGNSA. There are 14 residues in the CDR3. In nucleotides, the CDR3 is TGTGCCAGCAGTCTTTTGCGGGATTACTATGGCTACACCTTC. Protein: CASSLLRDYYGYTF.

This chain uses TRBV5-1 with TRBJ2-5; TRBD2 matches at 9 bases. The junction had 7 bases not matched to a gene; V was cut back by 4 bases and J by 3 bases. The CDR3 extends over 15 amino acids. Per the germline V gene, CDR1 is SGHRS and CDR2 is YFSETQ. CDR3 amino acids: CASSGFPSGEETQYF. In nucleotides, the CDR3 is TGCGCCAGCAGCGGGTTCCCTAGCGGGGAAGAGACCCAGTACTTC.

The V gene is TRBV7-2, the J gene TRBJ2-5; TRBD1 matches 9 bases. There are 17 residues in the CDR3. Per the germline V gene, CDR1 is SGHTA and CDR2 is FQGNSA. The trim removed 5 bases at V and 5 bases at J, leaving 15 bases unmatched. The CDR3 loop is CASSERGKGQGMETQYF. The DNA for the CDR3 is TGTGCCAGCAGCGAGCGGGGAAAAGGACAGGGGATGGAGACCCAGTACTTC.

The rearrangement joins TRBV19 to TRBJ2-3; no clear D. With 9 bases removed from V and 6 bases from J, the gap between germline ends came to 13 bases. The CDR3 extends over 12 amino acids. Germline CDR1 reads LNHDA; CDR2 reads SQIVND (reference sequence). CDR3 residues: CASTKSGDTQYF. The CDR3 DNA reads TGTGCCAGCACCAAGTCCGGGGATACGCAGTATTTT.

Details on this clone: Other nucleotide sequences in the sample specify the same CDR3. V usage is TRBV6-1 and J usage is TRBJ1-2; D call uncertain. The CDR3 runs 13 residues. Germline loops: CDR1 MNHNS, CDR2 SASEGT. V lost 2 bases and J 3 bases, leaving 7 bases between the germline ends. The DNA of the CDR3 is TGTGCCAGCAGTGAAACGGGTGACTATGGCTACACCTTC. Translated, it gives CASSETGDYGYTF.

This clone was counted only a few times. The gene calls are TRBV7-2 and TRBJ2-7, with D tentatively TRBD1 (6 bases). This CDR3 comprises 15 residues. CDR1 SGHTA and CDR2 FQGNSA come from the germline V gene. Trimming took 1 base from V and 2 from J, leaving 12 bases between them. The CDR3 nucleotides read TGTGCCAGCAGCTTAGACTCAGGACAGACCTACGAGCAGTACTTC. This encodes CASSLDSGQTYEQYF.

On this clone itself: One junction end disagrees with the germline gene, perhaps due to a read error. The chain uses TRBV6-5 and TRBJ1-2; TRBD1 might be the D (5 bases). CDR3 length equals 11 residues. Germline V lookup: CDR1 MNHEY, CDR2 SVGAGI. In DNA form, the CDR3 reads TGCACCTCTGGGGCAGACTATGGCTACACCTTC. It yields the protein CTSGADYGYTF.

V and J are TRBV4-2 and TRBJ2-1; weak D call: TRBD1 (5 bases). The germline gives CDR1 LGHNA, CDR2 YNFKEQ. This CDR3 has 16 residues. Trimming stripped 5 bases from V and 0 bases from J, with 14 bases between. The CDR3: CASSETALSSYNEQFF. The CDR3 bases are TGTGCCAGCAGCGAGACAGCGTTGAGCTCCTACAATGAGCAGTTCTTC.

The chain has TRBV12-3 or TRBV12-4 and TRBJ1-6; weak D call: TRBD1 (5 bases). The CDR3 totals 12 residues. Trimming removed 4 bases from V and 8 bases from J, with 6 bases in between. CDR3 in DNA: TGTGCCAGCAGTTCCAGGGATTCACCCCTCCACTTT. Encoded protein: CASSSRDSPLHF.

The chain employs TRBV15 and TRBJ2-7; TRBD2 might be the D (5 bases). The CDR3 runs to 16 residues. Trimming removed 1 base from V and 6 bases from J, with 19 bases in between. The V gene's germline CDR1 is LNHNV and CDR2 YYDKDF (reference sequence). The CDR3 DNA reads as TGTGCCACCAGCAGAGCCGGGCGAGCGGAGTTCGGCGAGCAGTACTTC. It translates to CATSRAGRAEFGEQYF. Full variable domain (rest looked up from reference TRBV15 and TRBJ2-7): DAMVIQNPRYQVTQFGKPVTLSCSQTLNHNVMYWYQQKSSQAPKLLFHYYDKDFNNEADTPDNFQSRRPNTSFCFLDIRSPGLGDTAMYLCATSRAGRAEFGEQYFGPGTRLTVT.

The chain combines TRBV2 with TRBJ1-2, with 8 bases matching TRBD1. This CDR3 spans 15 amino acids. Germline values: CDR1 SNHLY, CDR2 FYNNEI. V trimming: 1 base; J trimming: 8 bases; junction bases outside the gene matches: 9. The DNA for the CDR3 is TGTGCCAGCAGTGAAGTTCGGGAGACAGGGGACGGCTACACCTTC. This codes for CASSEVRETGDGYTF.

This chain links TRBV30 with TRBJ1-6, with TRBD1 matching 11 bases. The V gene end was trimmed by 5 bases and the J gene end by 7 bases; junction bases not matched to a gene: 1. The CDR3 is 13 amino acids. CDR1 and CDR2 from the germline V gene are GTSNPN and SVGIG (reference sequence). The CDR3 reads CAWGTGGNSPLHF. Written as DNA, the CDR3 is TGTGCCTGGGGGACAGGGGGGAATTCACCCCTCCACTTT.

The chain joins TRBV5-1 to TRBJ2-2; TRBD2 agrees at 11 bases. J gave up 7 bases and V 5 bases, and 4 bases lay outside the gene matches. The CDR3 runs to 14 residues. Germline CDR1 is SGHRS and CDR2 is YFSETQ. CDR3 DNA sequence: TGCGCCAGCAGTGGGACTAGCGGAGTCGGGGAGCTGTTTTTT. It codes for CASSGTSGVGELFF.

The chain joins TRBV5-1 to TRBJ2-2; 13 bases match TRBD2. The V gene end was trimmed by 2 bases and the J gene end by 10 bases; junction bases not matched to a gene: 2. The germline V gene has CDR1 SGHRS and CDR2 YFSETQ. The CDR3 length is 14 residues. The CDR3 spells CASSFGLAGEELFF. CDR3 DNA sequence: TGCGCCAGCAGCTTTGGACTAGCGGGGGAGGAGCTGTTTTTT.

The chain carries TRBV6-5 and TRBJ1-2; D is ambiguous. V was clipped by 2 bases and J by 6 bases, with 10 bases between them. The germline gives CDR1 MNHEY, CDR2 SVGAGI. The CDR3 length is 13 residues. CDR3 sequence: CASSYAEGNGYTF. The CDR3 DNA reads TGTGCCAGCAGTTACGCCGAGGGAAATGGCTACACCTTC.

V gene TRBV5-1 combines with J gene TRBJ1-6; D gene uncertain. Germline-derived CDR1 and CDR2 are SGHRS and YFSETQ. Between the trimmed V and J ends, which lost 9 bases and 7 bases, there was a span of 17 bases. The CDR3 is 14 residues long. The CDR3: CATTEGRVNSPLHF. In DNA form, the CDR3 reads TGCGCCACCACGGAAGGGAGAGTAAATTCACCCCTCCACTTT. The entire variable domain, with the rest obtained from reference TRBV5-1 and TRBJ1-6, is as follows: KAGVTQTPRYLIKTRGQQVTLSCSPISGHRSVSWYQQTPGQGLQFLFEYFSETQRNKGNFPGRFSGRQFSNSRSEMNVSTLELGDSALYLCATTEGRVNSPLHFGNGTRLTVT.

This clone was observed a few times. The genes are TRBV9 and TRBJ2-5; a weak D match, TRBD2 (6 bases). In germline, CDR1 is SGDLS, CDR2 YYNGEE. This CDR3 is built from 14 residues. Trimming left V 2 bases short and J 2 bases short, with 10 bases between. CDR3 coding DNA: TGTGCCAGCAGCGTTGGGCGGGGACAAGAGACCCAGTACTTC. Translating gives CASSVGRGQETQYF.